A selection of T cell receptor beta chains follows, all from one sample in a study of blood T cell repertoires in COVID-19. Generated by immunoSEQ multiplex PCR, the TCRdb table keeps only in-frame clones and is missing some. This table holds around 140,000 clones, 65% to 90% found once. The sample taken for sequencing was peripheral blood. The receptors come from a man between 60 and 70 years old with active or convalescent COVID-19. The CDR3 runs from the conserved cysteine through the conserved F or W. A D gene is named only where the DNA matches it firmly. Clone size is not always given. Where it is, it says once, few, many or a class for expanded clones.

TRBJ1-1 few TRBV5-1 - TGCGCCAGCAGCTCCACAGGGCTGAAGGCTTTCTTT CASSSTGLKAFF
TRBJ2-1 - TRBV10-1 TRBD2 TGCGCCAGCAGTGAGCCGAGGGAGGGCCCCGGTGAGCAGTTCTTC CASSEPREGPGEQFF
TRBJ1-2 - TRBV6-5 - TGTGCCAGCAGTTACGTTAGGGGATCGCACTATGGCTACACCTTC CASSYVRGSHYGYTF
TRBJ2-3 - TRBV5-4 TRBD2 TGTGCCAGCAGCTTGGTGGTGGGACTAGCGGGAGTAGATACGCAGTATTTT CASSLVVGLAGVDTQYF
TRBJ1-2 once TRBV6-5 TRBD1 TGTGCCAGCAGTCCACAGGGGCGGGACTATGGCTACACCTTC CASSPQGRDYGYTF
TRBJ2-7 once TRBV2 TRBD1 TGTGCCAGCAGTGCTTCCGGACAGGGGAGGAGGGCCTACGAGCAGTACTTC CASSASGQGRRAYEQYF
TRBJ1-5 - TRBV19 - TGTGCCAGTAGTATAGATCGGAACCGACTCCAGCATTTT CASSIDRNRLQHF
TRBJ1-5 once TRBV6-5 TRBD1 TGTGCCAGCAGTTATGGCAGGGGGACCAATCAGCCCCAGCATTTT CASSYGRGTNQPQHF
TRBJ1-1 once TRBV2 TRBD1 TGTGCCAGCAGGGGGACAGGGGGCATGGGAACTGAAGCTTTCTTT CASRGTGGMGTEAFF
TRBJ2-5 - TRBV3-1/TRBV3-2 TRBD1 TGTGCCAGCAGCTTACTCGGACAGGGGCTCTACCAAGAGACCCAGTACTTC CASSLLGQGLYQETQYF
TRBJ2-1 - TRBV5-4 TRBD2 TGTGCCAGCAGCCCAGGGACTAGCGGAAACAATGAGCAGTTCTTC CASSPGTSGNNEQFF
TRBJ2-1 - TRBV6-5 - TGTGCCAGCAGTTACGGTGGGGGGGCCTATGAGCAGTTCTTC CASSYGGGAYEQFF
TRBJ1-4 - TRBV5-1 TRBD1 TGCGCCAGCAGCTTGGGGCAGGGGGCTCGGAATGAAAAACTGTTTTTT CASSLGQGARNEKLFF
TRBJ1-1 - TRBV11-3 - TGTGCCAGCAGCCCGCCCGGGTGGGGCCTCACTGAAGCTTTCTTT CASSPPGWGLTEAFF
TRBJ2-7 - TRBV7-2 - TGTGCCAGCAGCTCGGCCCGGGTGAGGAACGAGCAGTACTTC CASSSARVRNEQYF
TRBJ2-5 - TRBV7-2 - TGTGCCAGCAGCTCCACCAGGGGTTTTAGGACCCAGTACTTC CASSSTRGFRTQYF
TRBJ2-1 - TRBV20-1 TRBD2 TGCAGTGCCAGTAGCGGGAGGGCCGGATTTTGGTACAATGAGCAGTTCTTC CSASSGRAGFWYNEQFF
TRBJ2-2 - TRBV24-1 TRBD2 TGTGCCACCAGTGATCATCTGGGGGTAGCGGGAGGACACACCGGGGAGCTGTTTTTT CATSDHLGVAGGHTGELFF
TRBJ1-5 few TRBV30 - TGTGCCTGGAGTACCGGGAGCAGCAATCAGCCCCAGCATTTT CAWSTGSSNQPQHF
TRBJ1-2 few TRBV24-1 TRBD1 TGTGCCACCAGTGATATACCGGGACAGGGGGCGTATGGCTACACCTTC CATSDIPGQGAYGYTF
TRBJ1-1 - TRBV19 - TGTGCCAGTAGAACTCGCGGGGGCACTGAAGCTTTCTTT CASRTRGGTEAFF
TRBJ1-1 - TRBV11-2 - TGTGCCAGCAGCCCAGCGGGAAACACTGAAGCTTTCTTT CASSPAGNTEAFF
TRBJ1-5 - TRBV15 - TGTGCCACCAGCAGACCTCAGGATCTTGATGGAAATCAGCCCCAGCATTTT CATSRPQDLDGNQPQHF
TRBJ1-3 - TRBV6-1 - TGTGCCAGCAGTGAAATATACAGGCGCCAAGGAAACACCATATATTTT CASSEIYRRQGNTIYF
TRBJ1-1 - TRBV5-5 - TGTGCCAGCAGCTTGGGACAGCAGAACACTGAAGCTTTCTTT CASSLGQQNTEAFF
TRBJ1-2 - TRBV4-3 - TGCGCCAGCAGCCAAGAGAGGGGGAAGGGTTATGGCTACACCTTC CASSQERGKGYGYTF
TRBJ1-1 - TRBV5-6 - TGTGCCAGCAGGTTCCGGGACTCCTCAACAGACACTGAAGCTTTCTTT CASRFRDSSTDTEAFF
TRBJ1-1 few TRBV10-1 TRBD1 TGCGCCAGCAGTGAGGGACAGGGACTAACTGAAGCTTTCTTT CASSEGQGLTEAFF
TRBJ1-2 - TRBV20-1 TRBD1 TGCAGTGCTAGAGGGGGGACAGTCAGCGCCTTC CSARGGTVSAF
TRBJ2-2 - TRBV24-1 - TGTGCCACCAGTGGGGTAACAGGGGGGGCCGGGGAGCTGTTTTTT CATSGVTGGAGELFF
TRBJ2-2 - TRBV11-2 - TGTGCCAGCAGCTTAGTGGGGGGGACAGGCTTCTCCGGGGAGCTGTTTTTT CASSLVGGTGFSGELFF
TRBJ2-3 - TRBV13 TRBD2 TGTGCCAGCAGCTTATGGCTTGGTTTGGGGGAGGGCGCAACAGATACGCAGTATTTT CASSLWLGLGEGATDTQYF
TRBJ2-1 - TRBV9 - TGTGCCAGCAGCGTAGTGGGTAGCTCTATCGAGCAGTTCTTC CASSVVGSSIEQFF
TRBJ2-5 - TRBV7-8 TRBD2 TGTGCCAGCAGATTGACTAGCGGGGGAGCAGAGACCCAGTACTTC CASRLTSGGAETQYF
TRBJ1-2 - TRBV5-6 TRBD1 TGTGCCAGCAGGCAAACCGGGACAGCTTATAACTATGGCTACACCTTC CASRQTGTAYNYGYTF
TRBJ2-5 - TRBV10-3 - TGTGCCACCGGAGGGGGCGAGACCCAGTACTTC CATGGGETQYF
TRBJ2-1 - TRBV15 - TGTGCCACCAGCAGGGGGCGGACAGCCTACAATGAGCAGTTCTTC CATSRGRTAYNEQFF
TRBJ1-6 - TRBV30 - TGTGCCTGGACGCGAGTAGTATCCTATAATTCACCCCTCCACTTT CAWTRVVSYNSPLHF
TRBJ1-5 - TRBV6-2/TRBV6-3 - TGTGCCAGCAGTTACCCTCGGATAGGGGAGGAGCCCCAGCATTTT CASSYPRIGEEPQHF
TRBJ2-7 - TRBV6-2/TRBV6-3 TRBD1 TGTGCCAGCAGTTACCGCCGGGACAGGGGCTCCTACGAGCAGTACTTC CASSYRRDRGSYEQYF
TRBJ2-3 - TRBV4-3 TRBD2 TGCGCCAGCAGCCAAGATCTGGTAGCGGGGGCAGATACGCAGTATTTT CASSQDLVAGADTQYF
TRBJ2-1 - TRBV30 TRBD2 TGTGCCTGGAGGACCCTAGCGGGTAAGATCAATGAGCAGTTCTTC CAWRTLAGKINEQFF
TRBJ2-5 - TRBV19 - TGTGCCAGTAGTATTTGGCAGGAAGAGACCCAGTACTTC CASSIWQEETQYF
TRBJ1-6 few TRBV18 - TGTGCCAGCTCACCGGACACACAGAATTCACCCCTCCACTTT CASSPDTQNSPLHF
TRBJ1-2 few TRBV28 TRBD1 TGTGCCAGCAGTCAGCCGGACAGGGTCTATGGCTACACCTTC CASSQPDRVYGYTF
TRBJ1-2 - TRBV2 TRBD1 TGTGCCAGCAGCAGCCAGGGGGCGCCCCATGGCTACACCTTC CASSSQGAPHGYTF
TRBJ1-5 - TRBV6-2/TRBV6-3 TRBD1 TGTGCCAGCAGTTACTCAACAGGGGATCAGCCCCAGCATTTT CASSYSTGDQPQHF
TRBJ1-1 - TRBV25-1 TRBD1 TGTGCCAGCTGTCCGACAGGGCGGTGCACTGAAGCTTTCTTT CASCPTGRCTEAFF
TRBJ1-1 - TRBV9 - TGTGCCAGCAGCGTAGTTCCCAGGAAGACTGAAGCTTTCTTT CASSVVPRKTEAFF